This T cell receptor (beta chain) was retrieved from a study of T cells in Graves' hyperthyroidism and ophthalmopathy. Study-level points and caveats: Most clonotypes expanded in the thyroid (above 0.001) were also present in blood.

Amplification targeted TCR beta CDR3 regions from RNA transcripts. The HTBI primer set drove a first-round RT-PCR of the TCR CDR3. TCRdb independently ran MiXCR on the multiplex PCR reads; one entry per CDR3 protein. The sample lists some 270,000 distinct CDR3 sequences, approximately 25% occurring once. Active moderate-to-severe ophthalmopathy, Clinical Activity Score at least 3, NOSPECS at least 4, under 3 months' duration. This CDR3 region has 16 residues. V shed 2 bases and J shed 0 bases, with 11 bases lying between them. The germline V gene encodes CDR1 MDHEN and CDR2 SYDVKM. This clonotype occurred many times. Its antigen is unknown.

The material sequenced was blood. This chain connects TRBV28 to TRBJ1-3; D is ambiguous. The TCR sequence derives from a woman aged 40 to 55 with Graves' ophthalmopathy. The CDR3 sequence: CASSLRQRSSGNTIYF. CDR3 sequence (DNA): TGTGCCAGCAGTTTAAGGCAGAGGAGCTCTGGAAACACCATATATTTT.